The 8 T cell receptor beta chains listed next were all sequenced from one sample in a study of cytomegalovirus exposure and HLA in healthy donors (dated by TCRdb to about 2017). Library generation was performed with the immunoSEQ multiplex PCR assay. A mixture of 60 forward primers for TCR Vbeta segments and 13 reverse primers for TCR Jbeta segments was used in the multiplex PCR. TCRdb re-hosts the immuneACCESS table, in-frame sequences only. Its copies lack some clones; in the studies checked, an unresolved V gene accounts for under half of them, and the cause for the rest is not known. The sample records 60,000 to 100,000 clones, 78% of which are singletons. Around 6% of the sample is in the top ten clones. Sample: PBMCs. Receptors originate from a male donor in good health and CMV-seropositive.

The genes are TRBV11-1 and TRBJ2-1; D uncertain. This CDR3 spans 16 amino acids. Trimming took off 5 bases at V and 5 bases at J, with 19 bases between the two ends. Germline assignment: CDR1 SGHAT and CDR2 FQDESV (reference sequence). The CDR3 is CASSPKSLDTNNEQFF. CDR3 coding DNA: TGTGCCAGCAGCCCGAAATCACTTGACACAAACAATGAGCAGTTCTTC.

A few counts support this clone. The gene calls are TRBV5-1 and TRBJ1-1; the match to TRBD1 covers 9 bases. This CDR3 region has 13 residues. The germline CDR1 and CDR2 sequences are SGHRS and YFSETQ. The V and J ends lost 4 bases and 5 bases, in that order; junction bases with no gene match: 3. CDR3 loop: CASSVGQGTEAFF. The CDR3 nucleotides read TGCGCCAGCAGCGTTGGACAGGGGACTGAAGCTTTCTTT. The variable domain in full, with the rest retrieved from reference TRBV5-1 and TRBJ1-1, is KAGVTQTPRYLIKTRGQQVTLSCSPISGHRSVSWYQQTPGQGLQFLFEYFSETQRNKGNFPGRFSGRQFSNSRSEMNVSTLELGDSALYLCASSVGQGTEAFFGQGTRLTVV.

On this clone itself: Other DNA sequences within the sample encode an identical CDR3. The gene calls are TRBV9 and TRBJ2-3, with 8 bases that match TRBD2. In germline, CDR1 is SGDLS, CDR2 YYNGEE. CDR3 length equals 15 residues. Trimming at V came to 1 base and at J to 4 bases, leaving 5 bases not matched to a gene. CDR3 amino acids: CASSVNPGGADTQYF. The CDR3 nucleotides read TGTGCCAGCAGCGTAAATCCCGGGGGGGCAGATACGCAGTATTTT.

The chain recombines TRBV7-9 with TRBJ2-7; a possible D gene is TRBD1 (6 bases). The V end lost 3 bases, the J end lost 0 bases, and 9 bases lay between the germline ends. This CDR3 comprises 14 residues. Germline assignment: CDR1 SEHNR and CDR2 FQNEAQ (reference sequence). The DNA of the CDR3 is TGTGCCAGCAGCTTCGAGGGGGTCTCCTACGAGCAGTACTTC. Translation gives CASSFEGVSYEQYF.

V is TRBV28 and J is TRBJ2-7, with TRBD1 matching 8 bases. Losses at the gene ends were 5 bases for V and 2 bases for J; bases not matched to a gene: 11. Looked up from germline, CDR1 is MDHEN and CDR2 is SYDVKM. The CDR3 is 16 residues long. DNA for the CDR3: TGTGCCAGCAGTAAGCTTTCTGGGACAGGCCCCTACGAGCAGTACTTC. Protein sequence: CASSKLSGTGPYEQYF.

The table lists this clone with a count of one. In nucleotides, the CDR3 is TGTGCCAGCAGCCAAGATTTAGAGCGGGGCTACACCTTC. It translates to CASSQDLERGYTF. The V gene is TRBV4-2, the J gene TRBJ1-2; D not certain. The CDR3 spans 13 residues. Germline CDR1 is LGHNA and CDR2 is YNFKEQ. The germline V and J ends were trimmed by 0 bases and 8 bases, with 10 bases remaining between them.

A few counts support this clone. This chain connects TRBV5-4 to TRBJ1-1; no clear D. CDR3 length: 15 amino acids. The V gene lost 4 bases and the J gene lost 1 base, with 14 bases spanning the gap. Germline-derived CDR1 and CDR2 are SGHNT and YYREEE (reference sequence). The CDR3 region is CASSPRGSRNTEAFF. The CDR3 bases are TGTGCCAGCAGCCCCAGAGGGTCGAGGAACACTGAAGCTTTCTTT.

This chain joins TRBV7-2 and TRBJ2-7, with a possible D match to TRBD2 (5 bases). Germline V CDR1 and CDR2: SGHTA, FQGNSA. Trimming took 5 bases from V and 0 from J, leaving 17 bases between them. The CDR3 consists of 16 residues. This chain's CDR3 is CASSPNSDLTSYEQYF. CDR3 DNA sequence: TGTGCCAGCAGCCCAAATAGCGACTTAACCTCCTACGAGCAGTACTTC.